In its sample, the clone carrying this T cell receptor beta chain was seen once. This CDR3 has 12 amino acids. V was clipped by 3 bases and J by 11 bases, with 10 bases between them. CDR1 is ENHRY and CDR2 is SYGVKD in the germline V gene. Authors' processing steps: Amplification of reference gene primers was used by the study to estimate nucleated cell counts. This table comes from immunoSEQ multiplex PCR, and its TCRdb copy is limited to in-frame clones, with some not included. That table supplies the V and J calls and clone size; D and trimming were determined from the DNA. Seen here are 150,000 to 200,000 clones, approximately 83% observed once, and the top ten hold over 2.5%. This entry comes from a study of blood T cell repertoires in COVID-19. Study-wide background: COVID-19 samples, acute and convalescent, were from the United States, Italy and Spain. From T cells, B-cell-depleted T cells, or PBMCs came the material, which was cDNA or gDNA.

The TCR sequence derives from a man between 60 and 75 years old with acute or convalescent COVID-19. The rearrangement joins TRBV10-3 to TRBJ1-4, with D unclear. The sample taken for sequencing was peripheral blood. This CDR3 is CAISDVSGKLFF. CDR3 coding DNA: TGTGCCATCAGTGATGTTAGTGGTAAACTGTTTTTT.